A single T cell receptor beta chain is shown here with its context. As yet, its antigen is unknown. TCR beta cDNA libraries included unique molecular identifiers. Out of 1 to 10 million T cells, 480,000 or so cDNA molecules were generated. One entry per CDR3 protein results from TCRdb running MiXCR on the PCR reads. The sample yields roughly 430,000 distinct CDR3 sequences, approximately 38% seen once. The sample belongs to a study of post-analysis software for immune sequencing data. The wider study: Relapsing-remitting, secondary progressive and progressive-relapsing forms made up the multiple sclerosis disease courses.

This CDR3 is 13 amino acids long. Germline V CDR1 and CDR2: SGHNT, YENEEA. Study-level results: Compared with controls, patients showed significantly lower normalized Chao1 diversity. The five TRBV segments detected at higher frequency in patients than in controls included TRBV5-6, TRBV5-1 and TRBV20-1.

The sequence was obtained from a girl aged 2 to 9 with multiple sclerosis. Source material: blood. This sequence joins TRBV11-3 and TRBJ2-4; no reliable D call. The assigned J gene may be wrong: the sequence end matches TRBJ2-7 better. In nucleotides, the CDR3 is TGTGCCAGCAGCTCGACTCTCGCCCACGAGCAGTACTTC. Protein product: CASSSTLAHEQYF.